This paragraph reports one T cell receptor beta chain. As yet, its antigen is unknown. This sample stems from a study of Graves' ophthalmopathy and Graves' hyperthyroidism. Patients were excluded if they had other autoimmune diseases or uncontrolled infections, and likewise if pregnancy or lactation applied. From germline, CDR1 is SQVTM and CDR2 ANQGSEA. V lost 4 bases, J lost 3 bases, and 9 bases lay in between. The CDR3 length is 12 residues. Investigators amplified TCR beta CDR3 regions from RNA transcripts. Second-round multiplex PCR followed a first-round RT-PCR using HTBI primers. TCRdb passed the multiplex PCR reads through MiXCR, listing each CDR3 protein once. The sample yields about 660,000 distinct CDR3 sequences, more than 40% seen once. Study conclusions and caveats: Ophthalmopathy versus stable hyperthyroidism: 13-signature model gave around 90% sensitivity, roughly 81% specificity.

Sequencing was done on a sample of peripheral blood. The receptor comes from an adult man with Graves' ophthalmopathy. The V call is TRBV29-1, the J call TRBJ1-1; D gene uncertain. CDR3 in DNA: TGCAGCGTTGGGGCTTTGGACACTGAAGCTTTCTTT. This encodes CSVGALDTEAFF.